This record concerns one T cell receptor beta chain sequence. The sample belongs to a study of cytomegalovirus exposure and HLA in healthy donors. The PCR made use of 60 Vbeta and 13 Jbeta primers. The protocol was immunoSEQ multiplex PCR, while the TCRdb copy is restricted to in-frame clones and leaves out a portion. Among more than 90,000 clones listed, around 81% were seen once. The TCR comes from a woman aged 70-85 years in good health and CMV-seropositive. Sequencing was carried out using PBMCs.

CDR3 sequence (DNA): TGTGCCAGCAGCGATCCCCTGCTGGCTAGCTCCTACAATGAGCAGTTCTTC. The encoded protein is CASSDPLLASSYNEQFF. The V and J genes are TRBV7-2 and TRBJ2-1; no reliable D call. There are 17 residues in the CDR3. V was trimmed by 5 bases and J by 0 bases, leaving 17 bases between them. Germline V gene data show CDR1 as SGHTA and CDR2 as FQGNSA.